A selection of T cell receptor beta chains follows, all from one sample in a study of blood T cell repertoires in COVID-19. Method: immunoSEQ multiplex PCR; TCRdb's copy keeps in-frame clones and lacks some. The sample holds about 120,000 clones, 90% seen once. Sequenced: peripheral blood. The origin of the receptors is a man aged 55 to 70 with COVID-19, enrolled during active disease. CDR3s include the opening cysteine and the closing phenylalanine or tryptophan. The D gene is left open where the match is weak. Size tells how often a clone was seen (once, few, many) or the class of an expanded clone, and some rows leave it out.

clone_size,d_call,j_call,v_call,cdr3_aa,cdr3_nt
.,.,TRBJ2-5,TRBV28,CASSFLGAGETQYF,TGTGCCAGCAGTTTTTTGGGGGCGGGAGAGACCCAGTACTTC
.,.,TRBJ1-4,TRBV28,CATKGHATNEKLFF,TGTGCCACTAAGGGGCATGCAACTAATGAAAAACTGTTTTTT
.,TRBD2,TRBJ2-7,TRBV20-1,CSASTLAGLYEQYF,TGCAGTGCGAGTACTCTAGCGGGCCTCTACGAGCAGTACTTC
.,.,TRBJ2-3,TRBV5-1,CASSLSTSTDTQYF,TGCGCCAGCAGCTTGTCGACTAGCACAGATACGCAGTATTTT
.,.,TRBJ1-2,TRBV28,CASSEGLLYGYTF,TGTGCCAGCAGCGAGGGACTCCTCTATGGCTACACCTTC
.,TRBD1,TRBJ2-1,TRBV24-1,CATSDRDRGLNEQFF,TGTGCCACCAGTGACCGGGACAGGGGGCTTAATGAGCAGTTCTTC
.,.,TRBJ1-6,TRBV7-3,CASSRGGESPLHF,TGTGCCAGCAGCAGGGGGGGAGAATCACCCCTCCACTTT
.,.,TRBJ1-4,TRBV30,CAWSVPGTNEKLFF,TGTGCCTGGAGTGTACCAGGGACTAATGAAAAACTGTTTTTT
few,TRBD1,TRBJ1-5,TRBV27,CASSLSRGRQPQHF,TGTGCCAGCAGTTTATCGAGGGGGCGACAGCCCCAGCATTTT
.,.,TRBJ1-2,TRBV12-5,CASGEDSQGYTF,TGTGCTAGTGGTGAGGACAGTCAGGGCTACACCTTC
.,.,TRBJ1-2,TRBV5-4,CASSLDPEGYPNYGYTF,TGTGCCAGCAGCTTGGATCCGGAGGGGTACCCTAACTATGGCTACACCTTC
.,.,TRBJ2-2,TRBV7-3,CAGSLQQDGELFF,TGTGCCGGCAGCTTACAACAAGACGGGGAGCTGTTTTTT
.,.,TRBJ1-2,TRBV18,CASSPDFAGTNYGYTF,TGTGCCAGCTCACCAGATTTCGCAGGGACTAACTATGGCTACACCTTC
.,.,TRBJ2-7,TRBV2,CASRKGRGGYEQYF,TGTGCCAGCAGAAAAGGTAGGGGTGGTTACGAGCAGTACTTC
.,.,TRBJ1-5,TRBV19,CASSDVGAFQPQHF,TGTGCCAGTAGTGACGTAGGGGCTTTCCAGCCCCAGCATTTT
.,TRBD2,TRBJ2-1,TRBV7-3,CASSLNSGSANEQFF,TGTGCCAGCAGCCTAAACAGCGGGAGCGCAAATGAGCAGTTCTTC
.,TRBD1,TRBJ1-2,TRBV7-9,CASSLADRVVGGYTF,TGTGCCAGCAGCTTAGCAGACAGGGTTGTAGGCGGCTACACCTTC
.,TRBD1,TRBJ1-4,TRBV30,CAWSDRGAYEKLFF,TGTGCCTGGAGCGACAGGGGAGCCTATGAAAAACTGTTTTTT
medium-sized,.,TRBJ2-2,TRBV7-2,CASSLVQNTGELFF,TGTGCCAGCAGCTTAGTACAGAACACCGGGGAGCTGTTTTTT
.,.,TRBJ2-3,TRBV25-1,CASSDAGGEGTQYF,TGTGCCAGCAGTGATGCGGGTGGGGAAGGTACGCAGTATTTT
.,.,TRBJ2-2,TRBV12-5,CASGGWQFANTGELFF,TGTGCTAGCGGAGGGTGGCAATTCGCGAACACCGGGGAGCTGTTTTTT
.,.,TRBJ2-7,TRBV9,CASSVGLGYEQYF,TGTGCCAGCAGCGTAGGGCTAGGATACGAGCAGTACTTC
.,TRBD2,TRBJ2-3,TRBV4-2,CASSQEGLAASDTQYF,TGTGCCAGCAGCCAGGAAGGACTAGCGGCGTCAGATACGCAGTATTTT
.,.,TRBJ2-7,TRBV7-8,CASSFPQGSSYEQYF,TGTGCCAGCAGCTTCCCTCAGGGGAGCTCCTACGAGCAGTACTTC
.,.,TRBJ1-1,TRBV19,CASSSRTDSTEAFF,TGTGCCAGTAGTAGTCGAACCGACTCCACTGAAGCTTTCTTT
.,TRBD2,TRBJ2-1,TRBV15,CATSRGGLATNEQFF,TGTGCCACCAGCAGAGGGGGACTAGCGACCAATGAGCAGTTCTTC
.,TRBD1,TRBJ1-5,TRBV3-1/TRBV3-2,CASGRDSGNQPQHF,TGTGCCAGCGGCCGGGACAGCGGCAATCAGCCCCAGCATTTT
.,.,TRBJ2-1,TRBV3-1/TRBV3-2,CASSLTSLNEQFF,TGTGCCAGCAGCCTAACTAGCTTGAATGAGCAGTTCTTC
once,TRBD1,TRBJ1-4,TRBV4-1,CASSLSGTGYEKLFF,TGCGCCAGCAGCCTTTCCGGGACAGGGTATGAAAAACTGTTTTTT
.,.,TRBJ2-5,TRBV10-2,CASSENSSPQETQYF,TGCGCCAGCAGTGAAAACTCTAGCCCACAAGAGACCCAGTACTTC
.,.,TRBJ2-1,TRBV7-2,CASSSRLSSYNEQFF,TGTGCCAGCAGCTCCCGACTCAGCTCCTACAATGAGCAGTTCTTC
.,.,TRBJ1-6,TRBV5-6,CASSYNDRDNSPLHF,TGTGCCAGCAGCTATAACGACAGAGATAATTCACCCCTCCACTTT
.,.,TRBJ2-6,TRBV2,CAASPTRGTNVLTF,TGTGCCGCCTCTCCCACCCGGGGGACCAACGTCCTGACTTTC
.,.,TRBJ2-1,TRBV3-1/TRBV3-2,CASSLDSDNEQFF,TGTGCCAGCAGCCTGGACAGCGACAATGAGCAGTTCTTC
.,TRBD1,TRBJ1-6,TRBV7-2,CASSSGTGSISPLHF,TGTGCCAGCAGCTCGGGGACAGGGTCGATTTCACCCCTCCACTTT
.,.,TRBJ2-1,TRBV3-1/TRBV3-2,CASSQSPGGQNEQFF,TGTGCCAGCAGCCAAAGTCCGGGTGGACAGAATGAGCAGTTCTTC
.,.,TRBJ2-2,TRBV24-1,CATSDYAGRTGELFF,TGTGCCACCAGTGATTATGCAGGGCGAACCGGGGAGCTGTTTTTT
few,TRBD2,TRBJ2-2,TRBV25-1,CASSEYGGSVTGELFF,TGTGCCAGCAGTGAATATGGCGGGAGCGTCACCGGGGAGCTGTTTTTT
.,.,TRBJ2-7,TRBV5-1,CASSLGQNSYEQYF,TGCGCCAGCAGCTTGGGACAGAACTCCTACGAGCAGTACTTC
.,TRBD2,TRBJ2-7,TRBV13,CASSISFSGGSYEQYF,TGTGCCAGCAGCATCTCCTTTAGCGGGGGATCCTACGAGCAGTACTTC
.,TRBD1,TRBJ2-1,TRBV11-2,CASSLVGQGYYNEQFF,TGTGCCAGCAGCTTAGTCGGACAGGGGTACTACAATGAGCAGTTCTTC
.,TRBD2,TRBJ2-1,TRBV6-5,CASSYSGLAPYNEQFF,TGTGCCAGCAGTTACTCAGGACTAGCGCCCTACAATGAGCAGTTCTTC
.,.,TRBJ2-1,TRBV6-5,CASSYKSTYNEQFF,TGTGCCAGCAGTTACAAATCTACCTACAATGAGCAGTTCTTC
.,.,TRBJ2-3,TRBV19,CASTGFGTDTQYF,TGTGCCAGCACAGGGTTCGGCACAGATACGCAGTATTTT
.,.,TRBJ2-6,TRBV11-2,CASSSHLQGHSGANVLTF,TGTGCCAGCAGCTCACATCTCCAGGGTCACTCTGGGGCCAACGTCCTGACTTTC
.,.,TRBJ2-1,TRBV6-5,CASTPLQGYNEQFF,TGTGCCAGCACCCCCCTGCAGGGTTACAATGAGCAGTTCTTC
.,TRBD1,TRBJ1-2,TRBV6-5,CASSRTGGVYDGYTF,TGTGCCAGCAGTCGGACAGGGGGCGTTTATGATGGCTACACCTTC
.,.,TRBJ2-2,TRBV5-1,CASSLESSGNTGELFF,TGCGCCAGCAGCTTGGAGAGTAGCGGGAACACCGGGGAGCTGTTTTTT
.,TRBD2,TRBJ2-7,TRBV11-3,CASSALAGSSYEQYF,TGTGCCAGCAGCGCACTAGCGGGAAGTTCCTACGAGCAGTACTTC
once,.,TRBJ1-5,TRBV30,CAWSERNQPQHF,TGTGCCTGGAGTGAGAGAAATCAGCCCCAGCATTTT
.,TRBD2,TRBJ2-5,TRBV5-1,CASSRVAGSGETQYF,TGCGCCAGCAGCCGAGTAGCGGGATCGGGAGAGACCCAGTACTTC
.,.,TRBJ1-6,TRBV19,CASSITGSSYNSPLHF,TGTGCCAGTAGTATAACCGGGAGCTCCTATAATTCACCCCTCCACTTT